One and the same sample provided the 15 T cell receptor beta chains below, sequenced in a study of T cell repertoires in ileal Crohn's disease. Produced via immunoSEQ multiplex PCR; TCRdb's table is partial and in-frame only. Among about 15,000 clones listed, 75% to 85% were seen once. The material sequenced was ileal tissue. The receptors were gathered from an adult with Crohn's disease.

This clone has only a few counts. The chain recombines TRBV5-4 with TRBJ1-2; 9 nucleotides line up with TRBD1. J was trimmed by 7 bases and V by 4 bases; bases with no gene match: 8. This CDR3 is built from 14 residues. The V gene's germline CDR1 is SGHNT and CDR2 YYREEE (reference sequence). As DNA, the CDR3 is TGTGCCAGCAGCCAACAGGGGGCCGCGGGTGGCTACACCTTC. As protein: CASSQQGAAGGYTF.

This chain connects TRBV5-6 to TRBJ1-2; tentatively, D is TRBD1 (6 bases). CDR1 SGHDT and CDR2 YYEEEE come from the germline V gene. This CDR3 is 15 amino acids long. Trimming cost V 4 bases and J 4 bases, with 17 bases left between them. In DNA form, the CDR3 reads TGTGCCAGCAGCGGCAGAACAGGGCCCATCTATGGCTACACCTTC. It is translated as CASSGRTGPIYGYTF. Full variable domain (outside the CDR3, taken from reference TRBV5-6 and TRBJ1-2): DAGVTQSPTHLIKTRGQQVTLRCSPKSGHDTVSWYQQALGQGPQFIFQYYEEEERQRGNFPDRFSGHQFPNYSSELNVNALLLGDSALYLCASSGRTGPIYGYTFGSGTRLTVV.

The chain joins TRBV7-8 to TRBJ2-7; 10 bases are a match to TRBD2. The CDR3 covers 18 residues. The V gene end was trimmed by 1 base and the J gene end by 0 bases; junction bases not matched to a gene: 9. From germline, CDR1 is SGHVS and CDR2 FQNEAQ. The CDR3 DNA sequence: TGTGCCAGCAGCTTAGGTTCGGCTAGCGGGAGTCGCTCCTACGAGCAGTACGTC. Translation: CASSLGSASGSRSYEQYV.

This rearrangement joins TRBV5-1 to TRBJ1-4, with D possibly being TRBD1 (5 bases). The V gene lost 0 bases and the J gene lost 8 bases, with 14 bases spanning the gap. CDR3 length: 15 residues. Germline assignment: CDR1 SGHRS and CDR2 YFSETQ. CDR3 nucleotide sequence: TGCGCCAGCAGCTTGGGTCGGCCTGGGGGGGAAAAACTGTTTTTT. It translates to CASSLGRPGGEKLFF.

The genes are TRBV6-1 and TRBJ2-6, with a tentative D call TRBD2 (6 bases). V lost 10 bases, J lost 2 bases, and 12 bases lay in between. Germline V gene lookup returns CDR1 MNHNS and CDR2 SASEGT. The CDR3 sequence is 14 residues long. This CDR3 is CATRGGTGANVLTF. DNA of the CDR3: TGTGCCACTAGAGGAGGGACTGGGGCCAACGTCCTGACTTTC.

The V gene is TRBV5-1, the J gene TRBJ2-2, with D possibly matching TRBD2 (5 bases). V lost 0 bases to trimming and J lost 2 bases, with 8 bases between them. Germline values: CDR1 SGHRS, CDR2 YFSETQ. The CDR3 is 15 amino acids. CDR3 DNA: TGCGCCAGCAGCTTGGGGGGAGTAAACACCGGGGAGCTGTTTTTT. It translates to CASSLGGVNTGELFF.

The chain joins TRBV7-9 to TRBJ1-3; D is uncertain. The CDR3 loop spans 13 amino acids. Germline values: CDR1 SEHNR, CDR2 FQNEAQ (reference sequence). Trimming pared 4 bases from V and 3 bases from J, leaving 7 bases between. CDR3 coding DNA: TGTGCCAGCAGCTCCACAGATGGAAACACCATATATTTT. This gives the protein CASSSTDGNTIYF.

The chain carries TRBV19 and TRBJ1-2, with TRBD1 matching over 12 bases. The CDR3 is made up of 13 amino acids. Germline V lookup: CDR1 LNHDA, CDR2 SQIVND (reference sequence). Trimming took 9 bases from V and 8 from J; bases not matched to a gene: 7. The CDR3 is CASQGQGAGGYTF. The CDR3 DNA sequence: TGTGCCAGCCAGGGACAGGGGGCGGGAGGCTACACCTTC.

The V and J genes are TRBV4-2 and TRBJ1-6; D is undetermined. The CDR3 covers 17 residues. The ends were cut back, 0 bases at V and 0 bases at J, with 9 bases in the middle. Looked up from germline, CDR1 is LGHNA and CDR2 is YNFKEQ. CDR3: CASSQDGESSYNSPLHF. CDR3 DNA sequence: TGTGCCAGCAGCCAAGATGGGGAGAGCTCCTATAATTCACCCCTCCACTTT.

The V and J genes are TRBV7-8 and TRBJ2-3; 8 positions match TRBD2. The CDR3 is made up of 16 amino acids. Germline V gene sequence: CDR1 SGHVS, CDR2 FQNEAQ. The ends lost 8 bases at V and 0 bases at J; junction bases unmatched: 10. The CDR3 sequence is CASQSLAGGSTDTQYF. The CDR3 nucleotides read TGTGCCAGCCAATCTCTTGCGGGGGGTAGCACAGATACGCAGTATTTT.

The gene calls are TRBV4-3 and TRBJ2-3; 10 positions match TRBD2. The CDR3 has 16 residues. The V and J ends lost 6 bases and 0 bases, in that order; junction bases with no gene match: 6. Germline CDR1 is LGHNA and CDR2 is YSLEER. CDR3 sequence: CASSSSGSASTDTQYF. CDR3 sequence (DNA): TGCGCCAGCAGTTCTAGCGGGAGTGCGAGCACAGATACGCAGTATTTT.

V usage is TRBV18 and J usage is TRBJ2-7, with 9 bases identical to TRBD1. Germline assignment: CDR1 KGHSH and CDR2 LQKENI. The CDR3 consists of 13 residues. The V gene end was trimmed by 4 bases and the J gene end by 6 bases; junction bases not matched to a gene: 4. The CDR3 spells CASSLRTGAEQYV. As DNA, the CDR3 is TGTGCCAGCTCACTTAGGACAGGGGCCGAGCAGTACGTC.

Only a few counts were recorded for this clone. V is TRBV5-4 and J is TRBJ1-6; 7 bases are shared with TRBD1. The CDR3 spans 15 residues. V shed 0 bases and J 6 bases; nucleotides not matched to a gene: 3. The germline gives CDR1 SGHNT, CDR2 YYREEE (reference sequence). The CDR3 is CASSLDRGGNSPLHF. The DNA of the CDR3 is TGTGCCAGCAGCTTGGACAGGGGTGGTAATTCACCCCTCCACTTT.

The chain joins TRBV13 to TRBJ2-3, with a tentative D call TRBD1 (6 bases). V lost 3 bases, J lost 1 base, and 11 bases lay in between. The CDR3 totals 15 residues. CDR1 and CDR2 from the germline V gene are PRHDT and FYEKMQ (reference sequence). CDR3 protein: CASSFRDTRTDTQYF. The CDR3, as DNA: TGTGCCAGCAGCTTCCGGGACACTCGCACAGATACGCAGTATTTT.

This sequence joins TRBV5-1 and TRBJ1-3, with 8 bases identical to TRBD1. The CDR3 runs 14 residues. Per germline, CDR1 SGHRS and CDR2 YFSETQ. Trimming cost V 3 bases and J 4 bases; bases outside gene matches: 3. CDR3 nucleotide sequence: TGCGCCAGCAGCTCAGGACAGGGCGGAAACACCATATATTTT. Encoded protein: CASSSGQGGNTIYF.